This T cell receptor (beta chain) derives from a study of T cell responses to AZD1222 COVID-19 vaccine. Whole-study results and caveats: Close to half of all spike-specific TCRs reportedly target regions of the variants that are unmutated. Sampling that yielded the repertoires occurred only after the peak T cell response.

Regarding this clone: The antigen is unknown.

The method was immunoSEQ multiplex PCR; TCRdb's version includes in-frame clones alone and lacks a portion of them. The sample records about 94,000 clones, 70% to 90% being singletons. The CDR3 totals 17 residues. Germline assignment: CDR1 LNHDA and CDR2 SQIVND (reference sequence). Trimming stripped 5 bases from V and 1 base from J, with 18 bases between. The specimen comprised peripheral blood, sampled on day 0 of AZD1222 vaccination. The TCR was taken from an adult in good health. The chain combines TRBV19 with TRBJ1-5; D is uncertain. The CDR3 region is CASSAWVGRGSNQPQHF. As DNA, the CDR3 is TGTGCCAGTAGTGCCTGGGTCGGCCGAGGGAGCAATCAGCCCCAGCATTTT.